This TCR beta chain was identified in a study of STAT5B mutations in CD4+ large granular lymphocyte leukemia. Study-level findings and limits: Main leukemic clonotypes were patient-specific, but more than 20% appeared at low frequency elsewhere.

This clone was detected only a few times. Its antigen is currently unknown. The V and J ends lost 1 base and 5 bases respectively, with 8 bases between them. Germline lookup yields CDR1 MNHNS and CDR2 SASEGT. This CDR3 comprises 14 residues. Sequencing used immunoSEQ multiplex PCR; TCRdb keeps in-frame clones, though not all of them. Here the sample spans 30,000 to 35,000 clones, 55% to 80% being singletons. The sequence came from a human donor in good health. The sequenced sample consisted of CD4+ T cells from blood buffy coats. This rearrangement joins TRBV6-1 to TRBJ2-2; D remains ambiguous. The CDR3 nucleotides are TGTGCCAGCAGTGAAGTAGCCGGTACCGGGGAGCTGTTTTTT. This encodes CASSEVAGTGELFF.